This TCR beta chain was captured in a study of regulatory T cells in long-lasting Graves disease. Sequencing libraries for TCR beta were prepared with iRepertoire HTBI primers and Arm-PCR of CDR3 regions. TCRdb analysed the multiplex PCR reads with MiXCR anew, one entry per CDR3 protein. The sample lists approximately 350,000 distinct CDR3 sequences, about 11% seen once, with 18% in the top ten. This clonotype has more than one count but fewer than ten. The CDR3 is made up of 15 amino acids. Per the germline V gene, CDR1 is MNHNS and CDR2 is SASEGT. V shed 8 bases and J 8 bases; nucleotides not matched to a gene: 14. Documented time point: newly diagnosed GD, antithyroid drugs for less than 3 months. The TCR library was made from RNA that had been extracted from PBMCs in TRIzol. American Thyroid Association guidelines defined Graves' disease diagnosis. These data were also reused for a study on T cells in Graves' hyperthyroidism and ophthalmopathy. In that study: A model of 13 V-J pairs discriminated ophthalmopathy from stable hyperthyroidism.

V usage is TRBV6-1 and J usage is TRBJ2-1; 8 nucleotides agree with TRBD2. This specimen was peripheral blood mononuclear cells (PBMCs), taken at new diagnosis, from a patient treated with antithyroid drugs. This sequence was found in a woman in her late teens or twenties with Graves disease. CDR3 DNA: TGTGCCAGCGTCAACTTCGGGGGGGGGCCCCATGAGCAGTTCTTC. Protein sequence: CASVNFGGGPHEQFF.